This T cell receptor beta chain was obtained from a study of OX40 agonist ivuxolimab in advanced cancers. Study at large: Averaging 60 years in age, with a range of roughly 23 to 80, the cohort was approximately 83% male. Study-level findings and limits: Antigen specificity remained undetermined for the expanded peripheral T cells.

The repertoire was sequenced with immunoSEQ multiplex PCR; TCRdb's copy has only in-frame clones and lacks some. The sample has roughly 75,000 clones, around 90% seen once. Sampling of blood occurred at baseline, cycle 4 day 1, and cycle 7 day 1. Germline V lookup: CDR1 GTSNPN, CDR2 SVGIG (reference sequence). V lost 2 bases, J lost 0 bases, and 8 bases lay in between. CDR3 length: 14 amino acids. About this clone itself: The antigen remains undetermined.

Source: CD4+ or CD8+ T cells sorted from blood, taken in a trial of the OX40 agonist ivuxolimab. The chain carries TRBV30 and TRBJ1-3, with D unclear. The TCR was taken from an adult with an advanced solid tumor such as melanoma, head and neck, liver or kidney cancer. The CDR3 DNA reads as TGTGCCTGGAGTACTACCATCTCTGGAAACACCATATATTTT. Translated: CAWSTTISGNTIYF.